This section outlines one T cell receptor (beta chain) sequence together with its context. One base away lies a much larger clone, so this may be a sequencing read error. Unique molecular identifiers were present in the TCR beta cDNA libraries. One entry per CDR3 protein results from TCRdb running MiXCR on the PCR reads. The sample gives around 260,000 distinct CDR3 sequences, approximately 34% of which show up once; 4.5% to 5.5% is in the top ten. The sample belongs to a study of post-analysis software for immune sequencing data. The clonotype was recovered from a girl aged 5-17 years with multiple sclerosis. The sample comprised blood.

The CDR3 spells CSASKNSEWTQFF. The CDR3, as DNA: TGCAGTGCTAGTAAGAACTCCGAATGGACCCAGTTCTTC. The rearrangement links TRBV20-1 to TRBJ2-1, with D unresolved. CDR3 size: 13 residues. Deletions cut 3 bases from V and 13 bases from J, with 19 bases between. Germline V CDR1 and CDR2: DFQATT, SNEGSKA (reference sequence).